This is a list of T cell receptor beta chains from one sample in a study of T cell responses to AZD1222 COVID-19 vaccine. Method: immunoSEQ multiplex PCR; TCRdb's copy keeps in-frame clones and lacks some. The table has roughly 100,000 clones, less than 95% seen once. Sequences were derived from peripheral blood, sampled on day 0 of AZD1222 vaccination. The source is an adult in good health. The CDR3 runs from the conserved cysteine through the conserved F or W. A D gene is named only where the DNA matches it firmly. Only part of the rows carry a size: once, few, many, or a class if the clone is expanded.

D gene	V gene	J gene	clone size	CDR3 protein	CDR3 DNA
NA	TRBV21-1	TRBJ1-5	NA	CASSRDSDEYQPQHF	TGTGCCAGCAGCCGGGACAGTGACGAGTATCAGCCCCAGCATTTT
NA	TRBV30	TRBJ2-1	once	CAWSGGGEQFF	TGTGCCTGGAGTGGTGGGGGTGAGCAGTTCTTC
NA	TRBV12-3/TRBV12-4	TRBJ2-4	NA	CASGAGAKNIQYF	TGTGCCAGCGGGGCGGGGGCCAAAAACATTCAGTACTTC
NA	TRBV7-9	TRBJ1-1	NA	CASSLTGIEAFF	TGTGCCAGCAGCTTAACAGGGATTGAAGCTTTCTTT
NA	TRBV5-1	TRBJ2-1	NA	CASSDAPPVTEQFF	TGCGCCAGCAGCGATGCCCCCCCCGTAACAGAGCAGTTCTTC
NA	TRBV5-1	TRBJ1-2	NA	CASSLAPDSGGAYGYTF	TGCGCCAGCAGCTTGGCCCCTGACAGCGGAGGGGCCTATGGCTACACCTTC
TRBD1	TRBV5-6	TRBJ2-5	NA	CASSDRQGQETQYF	TGTGCCAGCAGCGATAGACAGGGTCAAGAGACCCAGTACTTC
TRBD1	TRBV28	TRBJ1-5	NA	CASSPGQGQVEPQHF	TGTGCCAGCAGTCCTGGACAGGGGCAGGTGGAGCCCCAGCATTTT
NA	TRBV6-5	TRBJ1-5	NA	CASSYVGLQPQHF	TGTGCCAGCAGTTATGTTGGGCTTCAGCCCCAGCATTTT
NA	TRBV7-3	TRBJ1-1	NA	CASSSGVRSTEAFF	TGTGCCAGCAGCTCGGGAGTCCGGAGCACTGAAGCTTTCTTT
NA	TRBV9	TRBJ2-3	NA	CASSTISTDTQYF	TGTGCCAGCAGCACGATAAGCACAGATACGCAGTATTTT
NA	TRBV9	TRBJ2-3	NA	CASSVRTDFNTQYF	TGTGCCAGCAGCGTTCGGACAGATTTTAATACGCAGTATTTT
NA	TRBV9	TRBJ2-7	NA	CASSVGHVWLTGAYTYEQYF	TGTGCCAGCAGCGTCGGTCATGTTTGGTTAACGGGGGCCTACACCTACGAGCAGTACTTC
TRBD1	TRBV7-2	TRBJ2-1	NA	CASSSGQGGDEQFF	TGTGCCAGCAGCTCTGGACAGGGAGGCGATGAGCAGTTCTTC
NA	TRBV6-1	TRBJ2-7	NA	CASSEDPRVGEQYF	TGTGCCAGCAGTGAAGATCCCAGGGTGGGCGAGCAGTACTTC
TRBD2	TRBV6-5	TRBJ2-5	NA	CASRTSGGETQYF	TGTGCCAGCAGGACTAGCGGGGGAGAGACCCAGTACTTC
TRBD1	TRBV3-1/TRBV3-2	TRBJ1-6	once	CASSQGGTGDSPLHF	TGTGCCAGTAGCCAAGGGGGGACAGGGGATTCACCCCTCCACTTT